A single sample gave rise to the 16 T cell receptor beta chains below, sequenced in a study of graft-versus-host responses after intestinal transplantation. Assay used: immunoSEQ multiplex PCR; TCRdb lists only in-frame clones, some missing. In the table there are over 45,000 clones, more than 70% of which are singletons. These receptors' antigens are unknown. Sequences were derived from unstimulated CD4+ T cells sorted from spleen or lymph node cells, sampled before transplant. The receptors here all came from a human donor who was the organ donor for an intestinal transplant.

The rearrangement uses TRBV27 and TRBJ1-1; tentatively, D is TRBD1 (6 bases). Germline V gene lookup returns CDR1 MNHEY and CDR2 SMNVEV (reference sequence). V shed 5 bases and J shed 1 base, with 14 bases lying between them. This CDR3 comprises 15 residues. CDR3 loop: CASSLGVRGNTEAFF. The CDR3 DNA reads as TGTGCCAGCAGTCTAGGGGTCAGGGGGAACACTGAAGCTTTCTTT.

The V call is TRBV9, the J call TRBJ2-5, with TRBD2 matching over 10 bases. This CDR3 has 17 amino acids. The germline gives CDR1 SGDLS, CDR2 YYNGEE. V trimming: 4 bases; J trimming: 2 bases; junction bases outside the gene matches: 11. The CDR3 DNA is TGTGCCAGCAGCCCACATGTAGCGGGAGGAGGTCAAGAGACCCAGTACTTC. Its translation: CASSPHVAGGGQETQYF.

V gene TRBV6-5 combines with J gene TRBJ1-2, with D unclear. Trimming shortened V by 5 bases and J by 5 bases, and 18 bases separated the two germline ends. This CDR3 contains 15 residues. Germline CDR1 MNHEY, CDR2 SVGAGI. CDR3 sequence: CASSLVPDLAYGYTF. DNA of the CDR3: TGTGCCAGCAGTCTAGTACCGGACTTGGCTTATGGCTACACCTTC.

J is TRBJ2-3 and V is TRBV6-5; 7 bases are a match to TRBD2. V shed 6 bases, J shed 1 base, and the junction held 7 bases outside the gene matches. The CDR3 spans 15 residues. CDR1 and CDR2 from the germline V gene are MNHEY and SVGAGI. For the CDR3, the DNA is TGTGCCAGCAGAACTTTAGCGGGCCGCACAGATACGCAGTATTTT. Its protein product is CASRTLAGRTDTQYF.

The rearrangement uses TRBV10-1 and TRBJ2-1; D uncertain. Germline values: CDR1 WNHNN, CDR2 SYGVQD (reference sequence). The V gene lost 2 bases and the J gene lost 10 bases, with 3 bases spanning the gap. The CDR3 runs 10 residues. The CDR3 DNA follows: TGCGCCAGCAGTGAGACAGAGCAGTTCTTC. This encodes CASSETEQFF.

CDR3 region: CASSPGGPGYEQYF. CDR3 coding DNA: TGTGCCAGCAGCCCCGGGGGGCCGGGCTACGAGCAGTACTTC. The chain uses TRBV28 and TRBJ2-7, with a possible D match to TRBD2 (7 bases). V was clipped by 6 bases and J by 3 bases, with 15 bases between them. The CDR3 is made up of 14 amino acids. CDR1 is MDHEN and CDR2 is SYDVKM in the germline V gene.

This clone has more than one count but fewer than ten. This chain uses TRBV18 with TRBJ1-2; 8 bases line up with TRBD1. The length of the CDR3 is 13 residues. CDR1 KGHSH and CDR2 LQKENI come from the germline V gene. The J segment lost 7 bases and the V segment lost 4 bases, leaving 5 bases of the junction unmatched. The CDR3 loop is CASSLGQGVGYTF. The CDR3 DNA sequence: TGTGCCAGCTCACTAGGACAGGGCGTTGGCTACACCTTC.

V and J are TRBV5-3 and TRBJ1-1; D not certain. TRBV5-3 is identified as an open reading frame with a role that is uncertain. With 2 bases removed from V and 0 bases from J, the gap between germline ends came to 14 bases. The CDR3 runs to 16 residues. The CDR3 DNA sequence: TGTGCCAGAAGCTTTGCCGCTACGGGTATGAACACTGAAGCTTTCTTT. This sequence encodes CARSFAATGMNTEAFF.

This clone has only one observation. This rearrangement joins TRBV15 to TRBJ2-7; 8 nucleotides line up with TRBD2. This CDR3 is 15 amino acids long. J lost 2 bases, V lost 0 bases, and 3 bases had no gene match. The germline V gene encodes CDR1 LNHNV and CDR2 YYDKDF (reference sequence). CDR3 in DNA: TGTGCCACCAGCAGAGACTCGGGAGGGGCCTACGAGCAGTACTTC. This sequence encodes CATSRDSGGAYEQYF.

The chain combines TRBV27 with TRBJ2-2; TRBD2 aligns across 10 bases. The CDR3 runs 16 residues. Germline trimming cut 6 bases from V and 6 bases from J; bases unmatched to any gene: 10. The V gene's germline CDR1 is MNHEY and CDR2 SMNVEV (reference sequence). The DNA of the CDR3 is TGTGCCAGCAGACCTCCTAGCGGGAGAATGGCCGGGGAGCTGTTTTTT. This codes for CASRPPSGRMAGELFF.

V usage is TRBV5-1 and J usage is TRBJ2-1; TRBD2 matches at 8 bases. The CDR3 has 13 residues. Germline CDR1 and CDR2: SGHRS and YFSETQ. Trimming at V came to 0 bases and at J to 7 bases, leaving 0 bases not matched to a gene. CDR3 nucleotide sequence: TGCGCCAGCAGCTTGGCTAGCGGGAATGAGCAGTTCTTC. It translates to CASSLASGNEQFF.

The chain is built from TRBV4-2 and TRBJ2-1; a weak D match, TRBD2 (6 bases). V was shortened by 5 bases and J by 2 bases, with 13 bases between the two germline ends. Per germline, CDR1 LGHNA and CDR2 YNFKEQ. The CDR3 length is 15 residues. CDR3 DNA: TGTGCCAGCAGCTCAGGGACTCAGCCCTACAATGAGCAGTTCTTC. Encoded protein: CASSSGTQPYNEQFF.

CDR3 sequence: CSVLSVGRVRSYEQYF. The DNA of the CDR3 is TGCAGCGTCCTGTCGGTTGGGAGGGTCCGCTCCTACGAGCAGTACTTC. This chain joins TRBV29-1 and TRBJ2-7; 7 bases line up with TRBD2. CDR3 length: 16 residues. Germline V lookup: CDR1 SQVTM, CDR2 ANQGSEA. The trim removed 6 bases at V and 0 bases at J, leaving 14 bases unmatched.

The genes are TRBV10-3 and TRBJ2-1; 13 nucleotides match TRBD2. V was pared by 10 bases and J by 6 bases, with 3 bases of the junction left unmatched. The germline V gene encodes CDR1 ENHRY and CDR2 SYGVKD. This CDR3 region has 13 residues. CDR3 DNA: TGTGCCACCCGGACTAGCGGGAGCAATGAGCAGTTCTTC. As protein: CATRTSGSNEQFF.

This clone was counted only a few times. The CDR3 region is CASSGLFEAFF. CDR3 coding DNA: TGTGCCAGCAGTGGACTGTTTGAAGCTTTCTTT. The chain is built from TRBV25-1 and TRBJ1-1; D is undetermined. The germline V gene encodes CDR1 MGHDK and CDR2 SYGVNS. Between the trimmed V and J ends, which lost 4 bases and 7 bases, there was a span of 7 bases. CDR3 length equals 11 residues.

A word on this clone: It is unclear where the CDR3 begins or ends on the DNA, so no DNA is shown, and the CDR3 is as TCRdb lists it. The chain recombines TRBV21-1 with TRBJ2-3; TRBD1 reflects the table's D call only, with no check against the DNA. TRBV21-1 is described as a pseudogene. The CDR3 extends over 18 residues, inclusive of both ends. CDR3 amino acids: CASSKASFGQGSTDTQYF.